One TCR beta chain is described in this entry. What antigen it recognizes has not been identified. One base away there is no much larger clone; base qualities are not given. The V end gives up 2 bases and the J end 5 bases, leaving 7 bases in the junction not matched to a gene. Inclusive of the bounding cysteine and phenylalanine, the CDR3 is 14 residues long. CDR3 DNA only is kept here, 42 bases in frame from base 1. CDR1 and CDR2, per the germline V gene (reference sequence), are DFQATT and SNEGSKA. To prepare the library, PCR was applied. At the Johns Hopkins FTIC core, DNA from the cultured CD4+ T cells underwent TCR sequencing with the Oncomine TCR Beta short-read assay. The QIAamp micro DNA kit was used to extract genomic DNA from the cultured CD4+ T cells. The Oncomine TCR Beta libraries from cultured CD4+ T cells were pooled using unique dual indexes and then sequenced on an Illumina iSeq 100. On the study's bioinformatics: Non-productive sequences were removed, and CDR3s that did not start with C, did not end with F or W, or were shorter than 7 amino acids were discarded. The MANAFEST web application identified antigen-specific clonotypes by comparing peptide-stimulated wells against reference wells and other culture wells. Positive clones required FDR below 0.05, an odds ratio above 5, and productive frequency above 0.1% in at least two of three replicate wells. A clonotype counted as cross-reactive if it showed significant expansion both in the SARS-CoV-2 spike wells and in at least one common cold coronavirus spike condition. CDR3 homology was assessed with Levenshtein distances (stringdist) and unrooted phylogenetic trees (ape) in R version 3.6.1. Through fastp at Q25 and MiXCR, TCRdb rebuilt clones from the public reads, retaining in-frame beta chains. CDR3 protein duplicates are merged, each entry listing the most common genes and DNA. Clone size and V and J calls follow TCRdb, not the original study. The sample table contains roughly 7,500 distinct CDR3 sequences; only one count was recorded for approximately 41% of them. The ten most abundant clones make up about a third of the sample.

The sample's treatment or condition label, in plain terms: roughly 10-day PBMC culture with coronavirus spike peptide pools or control peptides (ViraFEST assay). CD4+ T cells from unexposed donors were collected before the COVID-19 pandemic (2011-2018). To expand antigen-specific T cells with peptide pools and then pick out the expanded clonotypes through TCR sequencing, the study relied on the ViraFEST assay. Each well held 1.5 million to 2.5 million PBMCs cultured with around 10 ug/ml peptide pools in IMDM containing about 5% human AB serum and 10 IU/ml IL-2. Half of the culture medium was replaced with fresh IL-2-containing medium on days 3 and 7. After less than 12 days of culture, CD4+ T cells were isolated by negative selection using the EasySep CD4+ T cell isolation kit. As cell number allowed, CD4+ T cells from unexposed donors were tested for reactivity to SARS-CoV-2 S and N and to four common cold coronavirus spike pools. Ficoll-Paque Plus gradient centrifugation was used to isolate PBMCs from whole blood, and the isolated PBMCs were then either used fresh or cryopreserved at -140C. In general, triplicate wells were set up for every culture condition. The leukapheresis product used for the unexposed donors was purchased from a commercial source.

The data were obtained in a study of vaccination and CD4 T cells after COVID-19 (dated 2022 in TCRdb). General notes on the study: The convalescent cohort included six males and four females, with two Hispanic individuals, seven Caucasians, two Asians and one multiracial person. An earlier paper using these donors assessed, at the TCR clonotype level, memory CD4+ T cell crossreactivity between SARS-CoV-2 and common cold coronavirus spike proteins. Participants received two doses of either the Pfizer-BioNTech BNT162b2 vaccine (n=8) or the Moderna mRNA-1273 vaccine (n=2). In control cultures, a CEFX viral epitope pool was used as positive control, an HIV-1 Nef peptide pool was used as negative control, or no peptide was added. Overlapping spike peptide pools from SARS-CoV-2 and from the common cold coronaviruses HCoV-NL63, HCoV-OC43 and HCoV-229E were used as culture stimuli. The spike-specific CD4+ TCR repertoire was compared before and after mRNA vaccination in approximately ten COVID-19 convalescent patients and a few infection-naive healthy vaccine recipients. Post-vaccine blood samples were collected a median of around 2.5 months after the second vaccine dose, ranging from roughly 13 to 241 days. Post-COVID blood samples from convalescent patients were collected a median of 101 days after diagnosis, with a range of about 35 to 180 days. General conclusions and limits of the study: In convalescent patients, a median around 84% of post-vaccine SARS-CoV-2-reactive clones were detected only after vaccination, and vaccine-specific priming was suggested by this finding. Although the median number of SARS-CoV-2-reactive clonotypes went up from around 20 after infection to 35 to 40 after vaccination, the increase was not significant. Of the vaccine-specific clones in convalescent patients, 304 of 307, or nearly all, reacted only to SARS-CoV-2 spike and did not cross-react with common cold coronaviruses. The study included relatively few convalescent patients and did not analyze early timepoints after natural infection.

Rearrangement joined TRBV20-1 to TRBJ2-5, with 8 middle bases fitting TRBD2. The origin of this receptor is a human donor in good health. Sequencing used CD4+ T cells from blood, cultured in vitro. The DNA sequence is given as TGCAGTGCTAGACACTGGACTAGCAGCGAGACCCAGTACTTC. Its translation reads: CSARHWTSSETQYF.